One sample yielded the 5 T cell receptor beta chains listed below, sequenced in a study of metastatic and nonmetastatic thyroid tumors. The entire patient cohort was treatment-naive prior to thyroid surgery. TCRdb recomputed clones from the PCR reads via MiXCR. The repertoire consists of around 45,000 clones, with about 3.2% occurring once and the leading ten covering 8% to 10%. The sequenced sample was blood. Receptors were obtained from a female donor with papillary thyroid cancer or a benign thyroid nodule (not recorded which). Some clones in this sample may be carry-over from other donors' samples.

This clone was picked up many times. This chain links TRBV4-2 with TRBJ2-3; D might be TRBD2 (5 bases). This CDR3 is 14 amino acids long. The ends were cut back, 3 bases at V and 6 bases at J, with 13 bases in the middle. Germline CDR1 LGHNA, CDR2 YNFKEQ. The CDR3 reads CASSHSPRGDTQYF. As DNA, the CDR3 is TGTGCCAGCAGCCACTCTCCACGCGGGGATACGCAGTATTTT.

This clone was picked up a small number of times. The chain links TRBV5-1 to TRBJ2-7, with unresolved D. The CDR3 covers 14 residues. CDR1 is SGHRS, CDR2 YFSETQ, per germline. The V and J ends lost 1 base and 3 bases respectively, with 11 bases between them. The CDR3 coding sequence is TGCGCCAGCAGCTTGACTCCAGCCTACTACGAGCAGTACTTC. It translates to CASSLTPAYYEQYF.

This clone appeared many times. V and J are TRBV6-2 or TRBV6-3 and TRBJ2-1; TRBD2 matches at 8 bases. V trimming: 6 bases; J trimming: 6 bases; junction bases outside the gene matches: 7. Germline V gives CDR1 MNHEY, CDR2 SVGEGT. The length of the CDR3 is 14 residues. The DNA for the CDR3 is TGTGCCAGCAGCCCCAGCGGGAGAAGCAATGAGCAGTTCTTC. It encodes CASSPSGRSNEQFF.

This clone appeared many times. This sequence joins TRBV9 and TRBJ1-3; D might be TRBD1 (6 bases). The CDR3 contains 15 residues. CDR1 is SGDLS and CDR2 is YYNGEE in the germline V gene. Trimming stripped 5 bases from V and 3 bases from J, with 15 bases between. For the CDR3, the DNA is TGTGCCAGCAGTACCGGGGACACCCTTGGAAACACCATATATTTT. This sequence encodes CASSTGDTLGNTIYF.

Regarding this clone: A read error is likely, as this CDR3 ends without the conserved phenylalanine or tryptophan. The J gene is TRBJ2-7, the V gene TRBV5-1; 8 bases match TRBD2. Germline loops: CDR1 SGHRS, CDR2 YFSETQ. V trimming: 4 bases; J trimming: 10 bases; junction bases outside the gene matches: 13. There are 14 residues in the CDR3. The CDR3 here is CASSTSGTRVDQYL. For the CDR3, the DNA is TGCGCCAGCAGCACCTCCGGGACTAGGGTCGACCAGTACTTA.